The clone carrying this T cell receptor (beta chain) was counted ten times or more. The antigen is undetermined. TCRdb fed the RT-PCR reads into MiXCR, producing one record per CDR3 protein. The sample lists around 300,000 distinct CDR3 sequences; 22% were seen once. The data originate from a study of response to subunit inactivated influenza vaccine. General study findings and limits: The authors suggested that every seasonal influenza vaccination recruits few new T cells.

This CDR3 is built from 15 residues. Germline-derived CDR1 and CDR2 are SGHDT and YYEEEE. Trimming took off 1 base at V and 3 bases at J, with 11 bases between the two ends. The rearrangement uses TRBV5-6 and TRBJ2-1; no reliable D call. The TCR was taken from a man between 50 and 70 years old who received an inactivated influenza vaccine. Sequencing used PBMCs from blood, obtained about 20 months after vaccination. The CDR3 region has the DNA TGTGCCAGCAGCTTGCCCGGGTGGCGCTACAATGAGCAGTTCTTC. This sequence encodes CASSLPGWRYNEQFF.